The rows below give T cell receptor beta chains drawn from one sample of a study of blood T cell repertoires in COVID-19. Assay: immunoSEQ multiplex PCR; the TCRdb copy retains only in-frame clones and omits some. There are 470,000 or so clones in the sample; 80% to 90% occur only once, and roughly 3.2% lies in the top ten. The specimen sequenced was peripheral blood. The origin of the receptors is a human donor in a cohort sampled during active COVID-19. Each CDR3 is given with its conserved first and last residue. Fields, in order: J gene, clone size, V gene, D gene, CDR3 DNA, CDR3 protein. The D gene is left open where the match is weak. For some rows the clone size is stated as once, few or many, or as a class when expanded; others skip it.

J gene: TRBJ1-3
clone size: -
V gene: TRBV2
D gene: -
CDR3 DNA: TGTGCCAGCAGTGACCAGGGTTCTGGAAACACCATATATTTT
CDR3 protein: CASSDQGSGNTIYF

J gene: TRBJ2-5
clone size: -
V gene: TRBV7-2
D gene: -
CDR3 DNA: TGTGCCAGCAGCTTAACGGCAGGGGAGACCCAGTACTTC
CDR3 protein: CASSLTAGETQYF

J gene: TRBJ1-1
clone size: -
V gene: TRBV6-5
D gene: -
CDR3 DNA: TGTACCAGCAGTTATCTGGGGCGACAAATGAACACTGAAGCTTTCTTT
CDR3 protein: CTSSYLGRQMNTEAFF

J gene: TRBJ2-3
clone size: -
V gene: TRBV6-5
D gene: TRBD1
CDR3 DNA: TGTGCCAGCAGTTTCCTAGGACAGGGGAAGGGAGATACGCAGTATTTT
CDR3 protein: CASSFLGQGKGDTQYF

J gene: TRBJ1-5
clone size: -
V gene: TRBV12-3/TRBV12-4
D gene: -
CDR3 DNA: TGTGCCAGCAGTCTAACAGGGAATCAGCCCCAGCATTTT
CDR3 protein: CASSLTGNQPQHF

J gene: TRBJ2-3
clone size: -
V gene: TRBV6-5
D gene: TRBD1
CDR3 DNA: TGTGCCAGCAGCTCAACAGGGGGAGTTGATACGCAGTATTTT
CDR3 protein: CASSSTGGVDTQYF

J gene: TRBJ2-1
clone size: -
V gene: TRBV7-3
D gene: -
CDR3 DNA: TGTGCCAGCAGCTTAACCCAGAATTACAATGAGCAGTTCTTC
CDR3 protein: CASSLTQNYNEQFF

J gene: TRBJ1-4
clone size: -
V gene: TRBV18
D gene: -
CDR3 DNA: TGTGCCAGCTCACCCGCCCATACGGAGGAAAAACTGTTTTTT
CDR3 protein: CASSPAHTEEKLFF

J gene: TRBJ1-1
clone size: once
V gene: TRBV5-4
D gene: -
CDR3 DNA: TGTGCCAGCAGCTTGGTGCAGGGGTCCACTGAAGCTTTCTTT
CDR3 protein: CASSLVQGSTEAFF

J gene: TRBJ1-2
clone size: -
V gene: TRBV6-5
D gene: -
CDR3 DNA: TGTGCCAGCACGGAACACGGGAGAAACTATGGCTACACCTTC
CDR3 protein: CASTEHGRNYGYTF

J gene: TRBJ2-7
clone size: -
V gene: TRBV28
D gene: -
CDR3 DNA: TGTGCCAGCAGGTCCCCCCCAATTTTC
CDR3 protein: CASRSPPIF

J gene: TRBJ2-2
clone size: -
V gene: TRBV7-8
D gene: -
CDR3 DNA: TGTGCCAGCAGAGCGCGGGGGAACACCGGGGAGCTGTTTTTT
CDR3 protein: CASRARGNTGELFF

J gene: TRBJ2-2
clone size: -
V gene: TRBV10-3
D gene: TRBD2
CDR3 DNA: TGTGCCATCAGTCGGACTAGCGGGACGAACACCGGGGAGCTGTTTTTT
CDR3 protein: CAISRTSGTNTGELFF

J gene: TRBJ1-1
clone size: -
V gene: TRBV6-6
D gene: TRBD1
CDR3 DNA: TGTGCCGCGGGACAGACGGGCTATCGCAACTATGAAGCTTTCTTT
CDR3 protein: CAAGQTGYRNYEAFF

J gene: TRBJ2-7
clone size: -
V gene: TRBV7-2
D gene: TRBD2
CDR3 DNA: TGTGCCAGCAGCTTAGGGACTAGTCCCTACGAGCAGTACTTC
CDR3 protein: CASSLGTSPYEQYF

J gene: TRBJ1-1
clone size: -
V gene: TRBV3-1/TRBV3-2
D gene: -
CDR3 DNA: TGTGCCAGCAGCTCCACTAGAGGTGGAAACACTGAAGCTTTCTTT
CDR3 protein: CASSSTRGGNTEAFF

J gene: TRBJ2-7
clone size: -
V gene: TRBV3-1/TRBV3-2
D gene: TRBD2
CDR3 DNA: TGTGCCAGCAGCCAGTCGGCCTCCGGGACTATAGGCATGAACTTC
CDR3 protein: CASSQSASGTIGMNF

J gene: TRBJ2-1
clone size: once
V gene: TRBV30
D gene: TRBD2
CDR3 DNA: TGTGCCTCTGCGGGACTACCGGCCAATGAGCAGTTCTTC
CDR3 protein: CASAGLPANEQFF

J gene: TRBJ1-3
clone size: -
V gene: TRBV9
D gene: TRBD1
CDR3 DNA: TGTGCCAGCAGCGTAGAAGGGACAGGGGCGATTGGAAACACCATATATTTT
CDR3 protein: CASSVEGTGAIGNTIYF

J gene: TRBJ2-7
clone size: many
V gene: TRBV7-2
D gene: TRBD1
CDR3 DNA: TGTGCCAGCAGCGTTGAGGGACAGGGGGCTTTCGAGCAGTACTTC
CDR3 protein: CASSVEGQGAFEQYF

J gene: TRBJ1-1
clone size: -
V gene: TRBV6-4
D gene: TRBD1
CDR3 DNA: TGTGCCAGCAGTGAATCGTCAGGGGGTTTGAACACTGAAGCTTTCTTT
CDR3 protein: CASSESSGGLNTEAFF

J gene: TRBJ1-6
clone size: few
V gene: TRBV28
D gene: -
CDR3 DNA: TGTGCCAGCAGTCCCGCGCGGCAGGGAAGTTCACCCCTCCACTTT
CDR3 protein: CASSPARQGSSPLHF

J gene: TRBJ2-7
clone size: -
V gene: TRBV9
D gene: TRBD1
CDR3 DNA: TGTGCCAGCAGCCCCCGGACAGGGGGCAACTACGAGCAGTACTTC
CDR3 protein: CASSPRTGGNYEQYF

J gene: TRBJ1-6
clone size: few
V gene: TRBV6-6
D gene: -
CDR3 DNA: TGTGCCAGCAGTCGCCTATCCGCGGAAGGGGCCCGGTCCTATTCACCCCTCCACTTT
CDR3 protein: CASSRLSAEGARSYSPLHF

J gene: TRBJ1-1
clone size: -
V gene: TRBV6-5
D gene: -
CDR3 DNA: TGTGCCAGCAGTACTTCCGGGACAAGCACTGAAGCTTTCTTT
CDR3 protein: CASSTSGTSTEAFF

J gene: TRBJ2-7
clone size: few
V gene: TRBV28
D gene: TRBD1
CDR3 DNA: TGTGCCAGCAGCCAGACAGGGGAGACCTACGAGCAGTACTTC
CDR3 protein: CASSQTGETYEQYF

J gene: TRBJ1-1
clone size: -
V gene: TRBV27
D gene: TRBD1
CDR3 DNA: TGTGCCAGCAGTTTCAGGACAGGGGTTGACACTGAAGCTTTCTTT
CDR3 protein: CASSFRTGVDTEAFF

J gene: TRBJ2-5
clone size: -
V gene: TRBV29-1
D gene: TRBD1
CDR3 DNA: TGCAGCGTTGAAGGCACTGACAGGGGAAACCAAGAGACCCAGTACTTC
CDR3 protein: CSVEGTDRGNQETQYF

J gene: TRBJ1-5
clone size: -
V gene: TRBV10-3
D gene: -
CDR3 DNA: TGTGCCATCAGTGAGTCCCAGGGGTTGGGGGCCCAGCATTTT
CDR3 protein: CAISESQGLGAQHF

J gene: TRBJ1-2
clone size: -
V gene: TRBV9
D gene: -
CDR3 DNA: TGTGCCAGCAGCGTAGATCTCACCGGACTGATGGGCTACACCTTC
CDR3 protein: CASSVDLTGLMGYTF

J gene: TRBJ2-7
clone size: -
V gene: TRBV5-1
D gene: TRBD2
CDR3 DNA: TGCGCCAGCAGCGGGGTTAACCGCGGGAGTTCCTACGAGCAGTACTTC
CDR3 protein: CASSGVNRGSSYEQYF

J gene: TRBJ1-5
clone size: -
V gene: TRBV19
D gene: TRBD1
CDR3 DNA: TGTGCCAGTAACCCACAGGGGACCCCTAGCAATCAGCCCCAGCATTTT
CDR3 protein: CASNPQGTPSNQPQHF

J gene: TRBJ2-1
clone size: -
V gene: TRBV21-1
D gene: -
CDR3 DNA: TGTGCCAGCAGCAAAGAAGGAGCGGGAGCGGCGGAAGAGCAGTTCTTC
CDR3 protein: CASSKEGAGAAEEQFF

J gene: TRBJ2-7
clone size: -
V gene: TRBV12-5
D gene: -
CDR3 DNA: TGTGCTAGTGGTTCGGCACCAGGGGTAACCTACGAGCAGTACTTC
CDR3 protein: CASGSAPGVTYEQYF

J gene: TRBJ2-2
clone size: -
V gene: TRBV21-1
D gene: -
CDR3 DNA: TGTGCCAGCAGCAAACAGGGGCACACCGGGGAGCTGTTTTTT
CDR3 protein: CASSKQGHTGELFF

J gene: TRBJ2-3
clone size: few
V gene: TRBV27
D gene: TRBD1
CDR3 DNA: TGTGCCAGCAGCTCCGGGACAGGGTGGACAGATACGCAGTATTTT
CDR3 protein: CASSSGTGWTDTQYF

J gene: TRBJ1-6
clone size: -
V gene: TRBV6-2/TRBV6-3
D gene: TRBD1
CDR3 DNA: TGTGCCAGCAGTTACTCCCAGGGGGCGTATAATTCACCCCTCCACTTT
CDR3 protein: CASSYSQGAYNSPLHF

J gene: TRBJ2-3
clone size: -
V gene: TRBV9
D gene: -
CDR3 DNA: TGTGCCAGCAGCCCACGATTAGGGGGAGAAAGGTTGGGAGCGCAGTATTTT
CDR3 protein: CASSPRLGGERLGAQYF

J gene: TRBJ1-2
clone size: -
V gene: TRBV24-1
D gene: -
CDR3 DNA: TGTGCCACAGCGGACAGAAACTATGGCTACACCTTC
CDR3 protein: CATADRNYGYTF

J gene: TRBJ1-2
clone size: -
V gene: TRBV3-1/TRBV3-2
D gene: -
CDR3 DNA: TGTGCCAGCAGCCAAGATTCCAGGACTAACTATGGCTACACCTTC
CDR3 protein: CASSQDSRTNYGYTF

J gene: TRBJ1-5
clone size: -
V gene: TRBV6-5
D gene: TRBD1
CDR3 DNA: TGTGCCAGCCGGACAGGGGACTATAGCAATCAGCCCCAGCATTTT
CDR3 protein: CASRTGDYSNQPQHF